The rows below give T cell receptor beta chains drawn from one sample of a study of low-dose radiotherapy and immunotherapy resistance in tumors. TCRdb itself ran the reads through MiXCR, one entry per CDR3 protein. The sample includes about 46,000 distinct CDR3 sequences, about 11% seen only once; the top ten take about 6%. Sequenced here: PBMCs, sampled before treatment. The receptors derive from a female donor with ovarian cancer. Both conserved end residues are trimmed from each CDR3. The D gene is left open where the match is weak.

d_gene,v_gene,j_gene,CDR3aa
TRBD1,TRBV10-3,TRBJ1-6,AISRDSQNSPLH
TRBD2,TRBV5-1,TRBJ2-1,ASSLEPSGSRVEQF
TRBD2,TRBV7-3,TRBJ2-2,ASRAGGRRTGELF
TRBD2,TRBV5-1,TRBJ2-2,ASSLASGGPNTGELF
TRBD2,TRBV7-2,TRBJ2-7,ASSLGGGRGEQY
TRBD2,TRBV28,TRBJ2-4,ASREAGLAGVKNIQY
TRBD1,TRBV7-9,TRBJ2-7,ASSSGTGSSYEQY
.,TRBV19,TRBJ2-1,ASSIWGGRHNEQF
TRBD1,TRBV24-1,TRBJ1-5,ATSDSRGTGNQPQH
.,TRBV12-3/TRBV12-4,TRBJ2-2,ASSGVPTGELF
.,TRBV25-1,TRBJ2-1,ASTHGSLAYNEQF
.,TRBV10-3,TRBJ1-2,AISVWGYGYT
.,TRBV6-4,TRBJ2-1,ASSELVRGSSYNEQF
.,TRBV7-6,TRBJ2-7,ASSLAQGSEQY
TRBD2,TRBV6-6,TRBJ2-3,ASKRGGTDTQY
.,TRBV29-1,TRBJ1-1,SGLGQNTEAF
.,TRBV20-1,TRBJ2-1,MFRGNEQF
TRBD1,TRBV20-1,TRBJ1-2,SASGQGAGYGYT
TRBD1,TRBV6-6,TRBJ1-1,ASSNQGGRLEAF
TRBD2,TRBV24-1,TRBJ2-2,ATSDRPTKTSGSINTGELF
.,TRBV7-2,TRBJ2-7,ASRRVWSSYEQY
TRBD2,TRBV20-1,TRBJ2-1,SARRLAEYNEQF
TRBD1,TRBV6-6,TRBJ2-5,ASRREQGAVGETQY
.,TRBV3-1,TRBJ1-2,ASSQAGIVNYGYT
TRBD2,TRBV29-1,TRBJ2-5,SFPPGGGSAQY
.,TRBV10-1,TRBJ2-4,ASSETAASPKNIQY
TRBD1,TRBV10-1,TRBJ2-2,ASSGDRVTGELF
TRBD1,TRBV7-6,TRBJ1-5,ASSRGTDANQPQH
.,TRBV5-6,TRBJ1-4,ASSFRVANEKLF
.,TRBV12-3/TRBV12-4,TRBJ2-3,ASSFLSTEPDTQY
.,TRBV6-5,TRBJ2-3,ASSLLGEDTQY
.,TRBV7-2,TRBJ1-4,ASSLPGFEKLF
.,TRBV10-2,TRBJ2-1,ASSVSGLGEQF
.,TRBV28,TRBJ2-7,ASSLSGAGRGEQY
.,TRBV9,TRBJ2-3,ASSPTLIDTQY
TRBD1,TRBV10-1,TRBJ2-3,ASSESRQGGTDTQY
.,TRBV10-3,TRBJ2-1,ATLGGPSYNEQF
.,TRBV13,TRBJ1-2,ASSTIQVRFGYT
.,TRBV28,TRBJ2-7,ASSWGGPYEQY
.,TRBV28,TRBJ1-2,ASSDSYGYT
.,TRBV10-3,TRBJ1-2,AISDQGAGGYT
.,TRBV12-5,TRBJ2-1,ASGLGWDEQF
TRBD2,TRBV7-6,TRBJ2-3,ASSLFTLAGGMTDTQY
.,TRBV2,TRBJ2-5,ASSDDPGETQY